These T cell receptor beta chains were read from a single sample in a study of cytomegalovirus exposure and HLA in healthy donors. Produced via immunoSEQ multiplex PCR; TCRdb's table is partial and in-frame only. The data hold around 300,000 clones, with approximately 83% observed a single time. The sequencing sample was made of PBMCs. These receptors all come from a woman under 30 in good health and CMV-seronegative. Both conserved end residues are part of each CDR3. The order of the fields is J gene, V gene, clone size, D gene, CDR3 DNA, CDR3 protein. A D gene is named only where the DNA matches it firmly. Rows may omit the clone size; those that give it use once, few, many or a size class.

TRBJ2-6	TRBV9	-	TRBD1	TGTGCCAGCAGCGCCCGGGACAGGGGATCTGGGGCCAACGTCCTGACTTTC	CASSARDRGSGANVLTF
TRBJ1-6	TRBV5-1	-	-	TGCGCCAGCAGCCAAACGGGGGGAAACTCACCCCTCCACTTT	CASSQTGGNSPLHF
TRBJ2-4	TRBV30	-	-	TGTGCCTGGAGTGAGGACTACTGGAAAAACATTCAGTACTTC	CAWSEDYWKNIQYF
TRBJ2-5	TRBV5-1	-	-	TGCGCCAGCAGCTTGGTCCCGGGATGGGAGACCCAGTACTTC	CASSLVPGWETQYF
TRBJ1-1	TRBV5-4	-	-	TGTGCCAGCAGCCGCGGGGGAGGGGACACTGAAGCTTTCTTT	CASSRGGGDTEAFF
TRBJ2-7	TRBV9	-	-	TGTGCCAGCAGCTATGGGCAGGGTTTGTACGAGCAGTACTTC	CASSYGQGLYEQYF
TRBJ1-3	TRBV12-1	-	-	TGTGCCAGCAGCTTTGCGTACCGGGAAATTGGAAACACCATATATTTT	CASSFAYREIGNTIYF
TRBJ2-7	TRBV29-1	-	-	TGCAGCGCCTCGACCGCTAGGTCCTACGAGCAGTACTTC	CSASTARSYEQYF
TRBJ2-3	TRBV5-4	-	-	TGTGCCAGCAGCCTGGACTATCTTACGCAGTATTTT	CASSLDYLTQYF
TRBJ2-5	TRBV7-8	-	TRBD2	TGTGCCAGCAGCTTAGGGACTAGACCGCAAGAGACCCAGTACTTC	CASSLGTRPQETQYF
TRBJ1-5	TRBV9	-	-	TGTGCCAGCAGCGGGGACGGACTACCCAATCAGCCCCAGCATTTT	CASSGDGLPNQPQHF
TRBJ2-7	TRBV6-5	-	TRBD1	TGTGCCAGCAGCCAAGACAGGGTTCTCCTCTACGAGCAGTACTTC	CASSQDRVLLYEQYF
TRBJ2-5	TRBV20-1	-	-	TGCAGTGCGGGGCCGGGTGAGACCCAGTACTTC	CSAGPGETQYF
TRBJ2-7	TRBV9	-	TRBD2	TGTGCCAGCAGCAAAACTAGCGGGAGAAGGTACGAGCAGTACTTC	CASSKTSGRRYEQYF
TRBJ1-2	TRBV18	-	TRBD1	TGTGCCAGCTCACCGAACAGGGGATTCGGCGGCTACACCTTC	CASSPNRGFGGYTF
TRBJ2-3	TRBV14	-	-	TGTGCCAGCAGCCTAGTAGGGGGGGCCGTAGATACGCAGTATTTT	CASSLVGGAVDTQYF
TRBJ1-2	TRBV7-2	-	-	TGTGCCAGCAGCCCCGGGGGACTTAACTATGGCTACACCTTC	CASSPGGLNYGYTF
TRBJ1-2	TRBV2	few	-	TGTGCCAGCAGTGAATCCAGACAAGCTAACTATGGCTACACCTTC	CASSESRQANYGYTF
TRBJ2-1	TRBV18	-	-	TGTGCCAGCGTCGCGGCCTACAATGAGCAGTTCTTC	CASVAAYNEQFF
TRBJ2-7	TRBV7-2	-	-	TGTGCCAGCAGCTCGAAGGTGGGCCAGGACGAGCAGTACTTC	CASSSKVGQDEQYF
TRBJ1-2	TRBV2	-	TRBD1	TGTGCCAGCATCTGGGGACAGGGTTTAGGTGGCTACACCTTC	CASIWGQGLGGYTF
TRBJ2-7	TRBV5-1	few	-	TGCGCCAGCAGCTTGGAACGGGAGCAGTACTTC	CASSLEREQYF
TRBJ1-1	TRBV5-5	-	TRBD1	TGTGCCAGCAGCTCGAGACAGGGAAGAGCTTTCTTT	CASSSRQGRAFF
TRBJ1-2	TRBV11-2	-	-	TGTGCCAGCAGCTTAGATTTTGGCGAGGGAAAAACCGGGTATGGCTACACCTTC	CASSLDFGEGKTGYGYTF
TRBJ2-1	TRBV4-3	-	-	TGCGCCAGCAGCCAAGAAGGGGAAAGCTCCTACAATGAGCAGTTCTTC	CASSQEGESSYNEQFF
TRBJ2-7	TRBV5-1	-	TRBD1	TGCGCCAGCAGAAAGACGCCTCCCCTCAGTTCGGGACAGGGGAGTTACGAGCAGTACTTC	CASRKTPPLSSGQGSYEQYF
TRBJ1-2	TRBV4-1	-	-	TGCGCCAGCAGCCAAGATGAGGTGCGCCCCGAGGGCTACACCTTC	CASSQDEVRPEGYTF
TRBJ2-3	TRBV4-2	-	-	TGTGCCAGCAGACGGGGAGCTAGCCTAAACACAGATACGCAGTATTTT	CASRRGASLNTDTQYF
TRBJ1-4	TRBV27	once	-	TGTGCCAGCAGTCCTGGACAGCTTGCAACTAATGAAAAACTGTTTTTT	CASSPGQLATNEKLFF
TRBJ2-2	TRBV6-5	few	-	TGTGCCAGCAGTCGTGTCCCCGGACAGACCGGGGAGCTGTTTTTT	CASSRVPGQTGELFF
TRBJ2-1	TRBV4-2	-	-	TGTGCCAGCAGCCAAGGTAGCGGCCATACGGATGAGCAGTTCTTC	CASSQGSGHTDEQFF
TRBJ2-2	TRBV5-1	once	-	TGCGCCAGCAGCGATCCTGACAGGTCGAACACCGGGGAGCTGTTTTTT	CASSDPDRSNTGELFF
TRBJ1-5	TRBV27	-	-	TGTGCCAGCGGGCTGGGGAGATATAGCAATCAGCCCCAGCATTTT	CASGLGRYSNQPQHF
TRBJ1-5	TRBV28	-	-	TGTGCCAGCAGTTTTATCAGTAGCAATCAGCCCCAGCATTTT	CASSFISSNQPQHF
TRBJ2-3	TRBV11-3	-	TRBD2	TGTGCCAGCAGCTTGTGGACTAGCGGGTACACAGATACGCAGTATTTT	CASSLWTSGYTDTQYF
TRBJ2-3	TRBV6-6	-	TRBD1	TGTGCCAGCAGTTACTCCGGGACAGGGTTTGAAGATACGCAGTATTTT	CASSYSGTGFEDTQYF
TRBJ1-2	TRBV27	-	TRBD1	TGTGCCAGCAGTTTCTTCCGGACAGGGGGCGCCGCCAACTATGGCTACACCTTC	CASSFFRTGGAANYGYTF
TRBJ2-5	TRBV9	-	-	TGTGCCAGCAGCGTAGGCTACAGCCAAGAGACCCAGTACTTC	CASSVGYSQETQYF
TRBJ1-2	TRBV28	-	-	TGTGCCAGCGGAACCATATATACCAGGGTGGATGGCTACACCTTC	CASGTIYTRVDGYTF
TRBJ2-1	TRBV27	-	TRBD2	TGTGCCAGCAGTCATCTAGCGGGAGTCTTAAATGAGCAGTTCTTC	CASSHLAGVLNEQFF
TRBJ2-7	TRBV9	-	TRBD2	TGTGCCAGCAGCGGGACTAGCGGGTCCTACGAGCAGTACTTC	CASSGTSGSYEQYF
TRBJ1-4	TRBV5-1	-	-	TGCGCCAGCAGCCCCGGATGGGGGCGGGATGAAAAACTGTTTTTT	CASSPGWGRDEKLFF
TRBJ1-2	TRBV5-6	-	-	TGTGCCAGCAGCCCCGACAGTAACTATGGCTACACCTTC	CASSPDSNYGYTF
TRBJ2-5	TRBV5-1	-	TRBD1	TGCGCCAGCAGCCCACAGGGACAGGGCGAGACCCAGTACTTC	CASSPQGQGETQYF
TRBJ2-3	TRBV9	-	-	TGTGCCAGCAGCGCCTACAGGGTTGCAGATACGCAGTATTTT	CASSAYRVADTQYF
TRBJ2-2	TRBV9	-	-	TGTGCCAGCAGCCCAAACATACCGACAGTCACCGGGGAGCTGTTTTTT	CASSPNIPTVTGELFF
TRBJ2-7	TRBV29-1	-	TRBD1	TGCAGCGTTGAAGATTGGACAGGGGATTACGAGCAGTACTTC	CSVEDWTGDYEQYF
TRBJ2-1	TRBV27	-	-	TGTGCCAGCAGTTTATCGCGACAATACAATGAGCAGTTCTTC	CASSLSRQYNEQFF
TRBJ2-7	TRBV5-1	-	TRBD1	TGCGCCAGCAGCTTGTCGACAGGGCCGCTCTACGAGCAGTACTTC	CASSLSTGPLYEQYF
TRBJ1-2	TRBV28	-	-	TGTGCCAGCACCCTATCCTCAGGGATCCATGGCTACACCTTC	CASTLSSGIHGYTF
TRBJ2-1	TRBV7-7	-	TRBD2	TGTGCTAGCAGCCCCGGACTAGGGCCCTACAATGAGCAGTTCTTC	CASSPGLGPYNEQFF
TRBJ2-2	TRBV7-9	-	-	TGTGCCAGCAGCTTTAACAATCCATTCACCGGGGAGCTGTTTTTT	CASSFNNPFTGELFF
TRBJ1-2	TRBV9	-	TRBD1	TGTGCCAGCAGCGAGTCGGGACAGGGGTTACTTGGCTACACCTTC	CASSESGQGLLGYTF
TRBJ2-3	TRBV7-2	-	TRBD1	TGTGCCAGCAGCTTAACGGGACAGGGGACAGATACGCAGTATTTT	CASSLTGQGTDTQYF
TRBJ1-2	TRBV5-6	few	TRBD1	TGTGCCAGCAGTCGTACAGGGGATAACTATGGCTACACCTTC	CASSRTGDNYGYTF
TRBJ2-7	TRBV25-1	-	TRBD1	TGTGCCAGCACCCAGGGGGCCTACGAGCAGTACTTC	CASTQGAYEQYF
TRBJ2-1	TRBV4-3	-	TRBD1	TGCGCCAGCAGCCAAGTCTTTTTAACAGGGGGCTCCTACAATGAGCAGTTCTTC	CASSQVFLTGGSYNEQFF
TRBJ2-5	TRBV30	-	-	TGTGCCTGGAGCGCACAAGAAGAGACCCAGTACTTC	CAWSAQEETQYF
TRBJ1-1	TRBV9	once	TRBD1	TGTGCCAGCAGCGTATCGGACAGGGCAGAGGGAGCTTTCTTT	CASSVSDRAEGAFF